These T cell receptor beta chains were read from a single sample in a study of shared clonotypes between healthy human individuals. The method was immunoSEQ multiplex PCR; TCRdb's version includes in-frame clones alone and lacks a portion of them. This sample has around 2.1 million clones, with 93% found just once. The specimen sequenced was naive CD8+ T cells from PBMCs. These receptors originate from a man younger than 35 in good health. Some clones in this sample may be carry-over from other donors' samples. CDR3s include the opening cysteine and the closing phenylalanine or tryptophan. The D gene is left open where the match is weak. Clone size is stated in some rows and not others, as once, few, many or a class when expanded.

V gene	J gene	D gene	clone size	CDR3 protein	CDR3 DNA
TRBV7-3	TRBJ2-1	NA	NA	CASSLGRTEQFF	TGTGCCAGCAGCTTGGGTCGGACTGAGCAGTTCTTC
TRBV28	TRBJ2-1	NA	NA	CASSLTQGSSYNEQFF	TGTGCCAGCAGTTTAACCCAGGGGAGCTCCTACAATGAGCAGTTCTTC
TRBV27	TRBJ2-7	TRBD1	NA	CASSLSDGTEHYEQYF	TGTGCCAGCAGTTTATCCGACGGGACAGAACACTACGAGCAGTACTTC
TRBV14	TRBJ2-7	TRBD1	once	CASSLTYLGQGTEQYF	TGTGCCAGCAGCCTGACCTACTTGGGACAGGGGACCGAGCAGTACTTC
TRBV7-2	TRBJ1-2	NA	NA	CASSLVGQWVYGYTF	TGTGCCAGCAGCTTAGTCGGACAGTGGGTCTATGGCTACACCTTC
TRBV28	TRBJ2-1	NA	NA	CASSPGYNEQFF	TGTGCCAGCAGCCCGGGGTACAATGAGCAGTTCTTC
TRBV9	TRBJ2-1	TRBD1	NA	CASSVIGQGAGNEQFF	TGTGCCAGCAGCGTAATAGGACAGGGGGCTGGTAATGAGCAGTTCTTC
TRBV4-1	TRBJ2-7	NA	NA	CASSPGTNSYEQYF	TGCGCCAGCAGTCCCGGGACCAACTCCTACGAGCAGTACTTC
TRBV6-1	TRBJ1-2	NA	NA	CASSDSYGYTF	TGTGCCAGCAGTGACAGCTATGGCTACACCTTC
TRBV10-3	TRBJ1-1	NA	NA	CAISELRDTEAFF	TGTGCCATCAGTGAGCTGAGAGACACTGAAGCTTTCTTT
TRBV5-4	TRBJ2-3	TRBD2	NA	CASSSERGEGSDTQYF	TGTGCCAGCAGCTCAGAGCGGGGGGAGGGCTCAGATACGCAGTATTTT
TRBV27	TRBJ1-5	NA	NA	CASSTGLGQPQHF	TGTGCCAGCAGCACAGGGCTGGGGCAGCCCCAGCATTTT
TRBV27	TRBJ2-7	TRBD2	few	CATAPGLAIYEQYF	TGTGCCACCGCACCGGGACTAGCGATCTACGAGCAGTACTTC
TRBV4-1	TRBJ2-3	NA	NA	CASSQVGNWAPSDTQYF	TGCGCCAGCAGCCAAGTGGGGAATTGGGCCCCCTCAGATACGCAGTATTTT
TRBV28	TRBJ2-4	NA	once	CASSFRGPAKNIQYF	TGTGCCAGCAGTTTCCGGGGGCCCGCCAAAAACATTCAGTACTTC
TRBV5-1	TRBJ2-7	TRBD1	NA	CASSPDRESQGGEQYF	TGCGCCAGCAGCCCGGACAGGGAGAGCCAGGGGGGCGAGCAGTACTTC
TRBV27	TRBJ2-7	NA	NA	CASSLGGGGEQYF	TGTGCCAGCAGTTTGGGCGGAGGGGGTGAGCAGTACTTC
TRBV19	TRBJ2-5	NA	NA	CASSIGGYETQYF	TGTGCCAGTAGTATAGGTGGTTACGAGACCCAGTACTTC
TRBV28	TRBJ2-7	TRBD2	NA	CASRGLAGSYEQYF	TGTGCCAGCAGGGGACTAGCGGGCTCCTACGAGCAGTACTTC
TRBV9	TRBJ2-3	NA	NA	CASSGTATGVYF	TGTGCCAGCAGCGGGACTGCAACCGGTGTGTATTTT
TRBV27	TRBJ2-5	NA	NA	CASSFVGNGETQYF	TGTGCCAGCAGTTTTGTAGGGAATGGAGAGACCCAGTACTTC
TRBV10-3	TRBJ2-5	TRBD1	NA	CATGGRGFGETQYF	TGTGCCACTGGGGGCAGGGGGTTTGGAGAGACCCAGTACTTC
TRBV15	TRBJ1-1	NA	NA	CATSRGGGVEAFF	TGTGCCACCAGCAGAGGAGGAGGGGTTGAAGCTTTCTTT
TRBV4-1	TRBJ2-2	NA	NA	CASIGPNTGELFF	TGCGCCAGCATCGGACCGAACACCGGGGAGCTGTTTTTT
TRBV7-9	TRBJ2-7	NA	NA	CASREPTGTEQYF	TGTGCCAGCAGGGAGCCCACAGGGACAGAGCAGTACTTC
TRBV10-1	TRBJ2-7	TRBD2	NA	CASSDLRPTGGAPYEQYF	TGCGCCAGCAGTGATTTAAGGCCTACCGGGGGGGCCCCCTACGAGCAGTACTTC
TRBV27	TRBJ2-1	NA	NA	CASSLTGRTGRPDEQFF	TGTGCCAGCAGTTTAACGGGACGTACAGGGCGCCCGGATGAGCAGTTCTTC
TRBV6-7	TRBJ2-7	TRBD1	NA	CASRAGTGGSSYEQYF	TGTGCCAGCAGAGCCGGGACAGGGGGAAGCTCCTACGAGCAGTACTTC